The present T cell receptor (beta chain) was sequenced within a study of regulatory T cells in long-lasting Graves disease. Stated time point: persistent/refractory GD, antithyroid drugs over 5 years with positive TRAb. The TCR library was made from RNA that had been extracted from PBMCs in TRIzol. Each of the patients was recruited from an endocrinology department situated in Xi'an, China. Notes on this clonotype: Its antigen is still unknown.

Whole-study results and caveats: Patients with persistent Graves' had lower TCR diversity than newly diagnosed patients. Patients with persistent disease shared roughly 3,000 public clonotypes, outpacing the approximately 870 shared by new patients.

Libraries of TCR beta came from iRepertoire HTBI primers plus Arm-PCR of CDR3 regions. MiXCR, applied by TCRdb to the multiplex PCR reads, yields one record per CDR3 protein. The sample gives around 460,000 distinct CDR3 sequences, around a fifth of which show up once; roughly 13% is in the top ten. The clonotype originates from a female donor with Graves disease. Material: peripheral blood mononuclear cells (PBMCs), obtained when the disease was refractory, from a patient treated with antithyroid drugs.

The CDR3 loop reads CASSGEGHTLRATNEKLFF. The CDR3 DNA reads TGTGCCAGTAGTGGGGAGGGACACACTCTTCGGGCAACTAATGAAAAACTGTTTTTT. This chain joins TRBV19 and TRBJ1-4; D possibly corresponds to TRBD1 (6 bases). CDR3 length: 19 residues. V lost 5 bases and J 0 bases, leaving 22 bases between the germline ends. Germline V lookup: CDR1 LNHDA, CDR2 SQIVND (reference sequence).